A single sample gave rise to the 13 T cell receptor beta chains below, sequenced in a study of T cell repertoires in cytomegalovirus infection. TCRdb processed the reads anew with MiXCR; each CDR3 protein has one entry. This sample yields 630,000 or so distinct CDR3 sequences, of which 24% are seen a single time; 6.5% to 10% belongs to the top ten. Sequencing was done on a sample of CD8+ T cells from PBMCs. The source is a human donor in good health (CMV status not recorded). Some clones in this sample may be carry-over from other donors' samples.

This clonotype showed up just a few times. The J gene is TRBJ1-2, the V gene TRBV6-5; no clear D. Germline V gives CDR1 MNHEY, CDR2 SVGAGI. V was clipped by 6 bases and J by 8 bases, with 16 bases between them. This CDR3 comprises 13 residues. DNA of the CDR3: TGTGCCAGCAGCTCGGGCCTTGGAGACGGCTACACCTTC. It codes for CASSSGLGDGYTF.

In nucleotides, the CDR3 is TGTGCCAGCCGACAAGGCCAGTCACCCCTCCACTTT. Residues: CASRQGQSPLHF. This sequence joins TRBV7-9 and TRBJ1-6, with unresolved D. Germline-derived CDR1 and CDR2 are SEHNR and FQNEAQ (reference sequence). The V gene lost 8 bases and the J gene lost 10 bases, with 12 bases spanning the gap. CDR3 length equals 12 residues.

The chain links TRBV29-1 to TRBJ2-3; D remains ambiguous. Looked up from germline, CDR1 is SQVTM and CDR2 is ANQGSEA. This CDR3 region has 12 residues. Trimming took 3 bases from V and 1 from J, leaving 5 bases between them. In DNA form, the CDR3 reads TGCAGCGTTGATGGGGGCACAGATACGCAGTATTTT. It specifies CSVDGGTDTQYF.

The V call is TRBV12-3 or TRBV12-4, the J call TRBJ2-4; D is perhaps TRBD1 or TRBD2 (5 bases each). This CDR3 has 19 residues. Trimming left V 2 bases short and J 0 bases short, with 20 bases between. The DNA for the CDR3 is TGTGCCAGCAGTTTACCCCCGGGGCAGGACCCACTAGCCAAAAACATTCAGTACTTC. Protein sequence: CASSLPPGQDPLAKNIQYF.

This chain joins TRBV29-1 and TRBJ2-7; tentatively, D is TRBD2 (6 bases). V was pared by 5 bases and J by 1 base, with 15 bases between. CDR1 SQVTM and CDR2 ANQGSEA come from the germline V gene. The CDR3 sequence is 14 residues long. CDR3 sequence: CSVPIRDSSYEQYF. The CDR3 nucleotides read TGCAGCGTTCCCATCCGGGACTCGTCCTACGAGCAGTACTTC.

The chain uses TRBV29-1 and TRBJ2-7, with 8 bases aligning to TRBD1. Germline values: CDR1 SQVTM, CDR2 ANQGSEA. With 0 bases clipped from V and 4 bases from J, the junction kept 8 bases outside the gene matches. The CDR3 has 15 amino acids. In DNA form, the CDR3 reads TGCAGCGTTGAAGATCCAGGGGGCAAAGTTTACGAGCAGTACTTC. Its translation is CSVEDPGGKVYEQYF.

This clonotype has a count of ten or more. The rearrangement joins TRBV28 to TRBJ1-2; D not certain. Germline values: CDR1 MDHEN, CDR2 SYDVKM. The CDR3 length is 17 residues. With 3 bases removed from V and 6 bases from J, the gap between germline ends came to 23 bases. The chain's CDR3 is CASSFISLGESPHGYTF. The CDR3 DNA reads TGTGCCAGCAGTTTCATATCCCTTGGGGAAAGCCCTCATGGCTACACCTTC.

As DNA, the CDR3 is TGTGCCAGTAGTATAGGAGTAGCCAAAAACATTCAGTACTTC. It is translated as CASSIGVAKNIQYF. J is TRBJ2-4 and V is TRBV19; D is ambiguous. This CDR3 is built from 14 residues. The germline gives CDR1 LNHDA, CDR2 SQIVND (reference sequence). The V and J ends lost 1 base and 0 bases respectively, with 4 bases between them.

The table lists this clonotype with a few counts. The CDR3 spells CASSLGDRGLTGELFF. Here the CDR3 DNA reads TGTGCCAGCAGCCTAGGGGACAGGGGGCTTACCGGGGAGCTGTTTTTT. The chain employs TRBV9 and TRBJ2-2; 12 nucleotides line up with TRBD1. With V trimmed by 4 bases and J by 5 bases, 6 bases remained unmatched. The CDR3 contains 16 residues. Per the germline V gene, CDR1 is SGDLS and CDR2 is YYNGEE.

The V call is TRBV7-8, the J call TRBJ2-1; D not certain. The CDR3 covers 13 residues. Germline CDR1 SGHVS, CDR2 FQNEAQ. V was pared by 5 bases and J by 5 bases, with 10 bases between. The CDR3 loop reads CASSPAENNEQFF. CDR3 nucleotide sequence: TGTGCCAGCAGCCCCGCAGAGAACAATGAGCAGTTCTTC.

This clonotype came up a few times. J is TRBJ2-1 and V is TRBV5-5, with D possibly being TRBD1 (6 bases). V was cut by 6 bases and J by 3 bases, with 19 bases left in between. The CDR3 runs to 16 residues. CDR1 and CDR2 from the germline V gene are SGHKS and YYEKEE (reference sequence). The CDR3 region has the DNA TGTGCCAGCATTCTTACAGGGAGTACAATCTACAATGAGCAGTTCTTC. It translates to CASILTGSTIYNEQFF.

This clonotype has more than one count but fewer than ten. This rearrangement joins TRBV7-6 to TRBJ1-2; D gene unclear. This CDR3 has 15 residues. V lost 6 bases and J lost 4, with 18 bases in between. The germline V gene has CDR1 SGHVS and CDR2 FNYEAQ. The CDR3 is CASSPMDRASYGYTF. The CDR3, as DNA: TGTGCCAGCAGTCCAATGGATAGGGCCTCCTATGGCTACACCTTC.

This clonotype was seen ten or more times. This chain joins TRBV28 and TRBJ2-5, with 8 bases fitting TRBD1. V was clipped by 5 bases and J by 2 bases; unmatched bases: 13. The CDR3 extends over 17 amino acids. Germline CDR1 MDHEN, CDR2 SYDVKM. This CDR3 reads CASSAIPGQVLQETQYF. CDR3 DNA sequence: TGTGCCAGCAGTGCCATCCCGGGACAGGTGCTACAAGAGACCCAGTACTTC. Supplemented by reference TRBV28 and TRBJ2-5, the full variable domain reads DVKVTQSSRYLVKRTGEKVFLECVQDMDHENMFWYRQDPGLGLRLIYFSYDVKMKEKGDIPEGYSVSREKKERFSLILESASTNQTSMYLCASSAIPGQVLQETQYFGPGTRLLVL.